What follows are 8 T cell receptor beta chains derived from one specimen sequenced in a study of CD8 T cells in ankylosing spondylitis. General study results and limits: Ankylosing spondylitis blood appeared to be characterized by a TCR beta motif of 8 or 9 highly homologous variants.

Antigen specificity for these receptors is unknown. Using its own MiXCR run on the 5' RACE reads, TCRdb lists one record per CDR3 protein. Altogether more than 250,000 distinct CDR3 sequences are present, 8% being singletons, with the ten largest covering 13% to 15%. Sequencing input: blood, either unsorted or a sorted T cell fraction (not recorded which). The receptors here all came from a male donor with ankylosing spondylitis.

The chain uses TRBV6-2 or TRBV6-3 and TRBJ1-2, with D tentatively TRBD1 (5 bases). This CDR3 has 13 residues. The ends were cut back, 7 bases at V and 5 bases at J, with 14 bases in the middle. CDR1 is MNHEY, CDR2 SVGEGT, per germline. CDR3 amino acids: CASNRGGGYGYTF. The CDR3 DNA sequence: TGTGCCAGCAACCGCGGGGGAGGTTATGGCTACACCTTC.

This clonotype has a count of ten or more. The chain recombines TRBV20-1 with TRBJ1-5; a possible D gene is TRBD1 (5 bases). The germline V gene has CDR1 DFQATT and CDR2 SNEGSKA (reference sequence). This CDR3 spans 14 amino acids. Trimming removed 5 bases from V and 3 bases from J, with 14 bases in between. This CDR3 reads CSAQLQGLNQPQHF. CDR3 coding DNA: TGCAGTGCTCAACTTCAGGGTCTCAATCAGCCCCAGCATTTT.

This clonotype was seen repeatedly, ten times or more. The chain links TRBV5-1 to TRBJ2-2; possible D gene TRBD2, 5 bases. The CDR3 extends over 15 amino acids. Germline CDR1 SGHRS, CDR2 YFSETQ. V was clipped by 4 bases and J by 1 base, with 11 bases between them. In nucleotides, the CDR3 is TGCGCCAGCAGCGAAACTAGAAAGAACACCGGGGAGCTGTTTTTT. Translated, it gives CASSETRKNTGELFF.

This clonotype has ten or more counts. The rearrangement uses TRBV11-1 and TRBJ2-1, with 14 bases that match TRBD2. Germline values: CDR1 SGHAT, CDR2 FQDESV (reference sequence). The junction had 11 bases not matched to a gene; V was cut back by 6 bases and J by 1 base. The CDR3 runs to 19 residues. Here the CDR3 reads CASRTPGLAGEGSYNEQFF. DNA of the CDR3: TGTGCCAGCAGAACGCCGGGACTAGCGGGAGAGGGATCCTACAATGAGCAGTTCTTC.

The V gene is TRBV7-9, the J gene TRBJ1-1; perhaps TRBD1 as D (6 bases). The CDR3 length is 15 residues. Looked up from germline, CDR1 is SEHNR and CDR2 is FQNEAQ (reference sequence). V gave up 1 base and J gave up 3 bases, with 12 bases separating them. The CDR3 coding sequence is TGTGCCAGCAGCTTAGACCTCAGGGGAGACACTGAAGCTTTCTTT. Encoded protein: CASSLDLRGDTEAFF.

In this sample, this clonotype turned up a few times. The genes are TRBV10-3 and TRBJ2-3; 8 bases are shared with TRBD1. With 5 bases clipped from V and 6 bases from J, the junction kept 1 base outside the gene matches. CDR3 size: 12 residues. Germline CDR1 is ENHRY and CDR2 is SYGVKD. Written as DNA, the CDR3 is TGTGCCATCAGTTACAGGGGGGATACGCAGTATTTT. Its protein product is CAISYRGDTQYF.

This clonotype was detected a few times. V usage is TRBV2 and J usage is TRBJ2-3; 12 nucleotides match TRBD2. This CDR3 has 14 amino acids. Trimming took 4 bases from V and 8 from J; bases not matched to a gene: 4. CDR1 and CDR2 from the germline V gene are SNHLY and FYNNEI. CDR3 in DNA: TGTGCCAGCAGTGGACTAGCGGGAGAGGCTACGCAGTATTTT. Protein product: CASSGLAGEATQYF.

This clonotype was observed a few times. The chain uses TRBV6-1 and TRBJ1-2, with D hard to call. Germline V CDR1 and CDR2: MNHNS, SASEGT. V was cut by 6 bases and J by 5 bases, with 13 bases left in between. The CDR3 extends over 13 amino acids. In DNA form, the CDR3 reads TGTGCCAGCAGCTCCGGACGAGGATATGGCTACACCTTC. Its protein is CASSSGRGYGYTF.